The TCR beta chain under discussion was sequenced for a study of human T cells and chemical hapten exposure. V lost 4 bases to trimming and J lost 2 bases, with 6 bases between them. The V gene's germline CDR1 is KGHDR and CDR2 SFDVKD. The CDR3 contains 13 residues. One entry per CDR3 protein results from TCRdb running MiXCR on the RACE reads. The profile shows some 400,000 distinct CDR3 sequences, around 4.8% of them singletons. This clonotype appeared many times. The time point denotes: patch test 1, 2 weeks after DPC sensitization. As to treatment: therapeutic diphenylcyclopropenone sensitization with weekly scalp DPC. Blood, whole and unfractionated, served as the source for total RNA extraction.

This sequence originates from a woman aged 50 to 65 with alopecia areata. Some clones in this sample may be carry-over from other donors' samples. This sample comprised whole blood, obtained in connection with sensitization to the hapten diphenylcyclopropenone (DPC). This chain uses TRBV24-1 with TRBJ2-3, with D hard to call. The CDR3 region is CATSESNTDTQYF. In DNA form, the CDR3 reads TGTGCCACCAGTGAGAGCAACACAGATACGCAGTATTTT.